The T cell receptor beta chain under discussion was sequenced for a study of blood T cell repertoires in COVID-19. Study overall: Material from acute and convalescent COVID-19 was sourced from the United States, Italy and Spain. The analysed material was cDNA or gDNA that came from T cells, B-cell-depleted T cells, or PBMCs.

Study processing details: For nucleated cells, counts were estimated from reference gene primer amplification. This table comes from immunoSEQ multiplex PCR, and its TCRdb copy is limited to in-frame clones, with some not included. D and trimming were read from the DNA, whereas the V and J calls and clone size are those reported in that table. This table has a few hundred thousand clones, around 84% appearing once. Trimming took 5 bases from V and 0 from J; bases not matched to a gene: 2. Germline CDR1 is KGHSH and CDR2 is LQKENI. The CDR3 spans 14 residues. The origin of this receptor is a middle-aged woman who had recovered from COVID-19. Sequenced material: peripheral blood. The chain is built from TRBV18 and TRBJ1-1, with 8 bases fitting TRBD1. Here the CDR3 DNA reads TGTGCCAGCTCATCGGACAGGGTGAACACTGAAGCTTTCTTT. It is translated as CASSSDRVNTEAFF.